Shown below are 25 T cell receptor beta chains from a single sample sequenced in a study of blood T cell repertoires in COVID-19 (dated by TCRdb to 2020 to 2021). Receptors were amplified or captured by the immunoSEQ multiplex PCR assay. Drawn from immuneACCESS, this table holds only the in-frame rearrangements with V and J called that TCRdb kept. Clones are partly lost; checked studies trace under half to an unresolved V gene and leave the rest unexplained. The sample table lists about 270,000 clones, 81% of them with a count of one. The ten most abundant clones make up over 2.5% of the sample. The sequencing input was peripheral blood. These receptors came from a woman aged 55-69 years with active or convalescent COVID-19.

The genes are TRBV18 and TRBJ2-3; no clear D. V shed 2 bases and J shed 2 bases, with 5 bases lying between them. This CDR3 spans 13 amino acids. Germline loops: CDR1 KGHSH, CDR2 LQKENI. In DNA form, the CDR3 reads TGTGCCAGCTCACCAACAGCCACAGATACGCAGTATTTT. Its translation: CASSPTATDTQYF.

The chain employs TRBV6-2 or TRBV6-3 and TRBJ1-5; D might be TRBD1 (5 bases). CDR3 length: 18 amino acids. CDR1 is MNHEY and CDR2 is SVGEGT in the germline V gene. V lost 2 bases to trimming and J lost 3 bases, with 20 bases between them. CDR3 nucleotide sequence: TGTGCCAGCAGTTACCCTCAGGGTGACCAGGGTCCCAATCAGCCCCAGCATTTT. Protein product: CASSYPQGDQGPNQPQHF.

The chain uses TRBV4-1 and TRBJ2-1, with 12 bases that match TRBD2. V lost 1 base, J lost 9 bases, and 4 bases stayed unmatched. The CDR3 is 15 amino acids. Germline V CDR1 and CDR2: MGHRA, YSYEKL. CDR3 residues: CASSQGLAGVREQFF. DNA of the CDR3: TGCGCCAGCAGCCAAGGACTAGCGGGGGTCCGTGAGCAGTTCTTC.

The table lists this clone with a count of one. CDR3 nucleotides: TGTGCCACCGAGCGGGGGGAGTCCGAGCAGTACTTC. Translated, it gives CATERGESEQYF. The chain is built from TRBV10-3 and TRBJ2-7; TRBD2 agrees at 9 bases. Germline CDR1 and CDR2: ENHRY and SYGVKD. This CDR3 spans 12 amino acids. Unmatched junction bases numbered 7, after V lost 10 bases and J lost 6 bases.

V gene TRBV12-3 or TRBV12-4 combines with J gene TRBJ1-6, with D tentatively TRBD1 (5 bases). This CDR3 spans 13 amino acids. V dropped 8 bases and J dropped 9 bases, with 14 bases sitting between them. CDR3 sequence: CASQGDTFSPLHF. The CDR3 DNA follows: TGTGCCAGCCAGGGCGACACCTTTTCACCCCTCCACTTT.

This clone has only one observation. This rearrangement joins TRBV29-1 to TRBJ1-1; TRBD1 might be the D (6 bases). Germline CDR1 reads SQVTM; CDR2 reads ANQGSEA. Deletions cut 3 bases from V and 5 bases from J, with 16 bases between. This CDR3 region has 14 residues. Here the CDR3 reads CSVDNRGQGTEAFF. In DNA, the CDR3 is TGCAGCGTTGATAACCGGGGCCAGGGGACTGAAGCTTTCTTT.

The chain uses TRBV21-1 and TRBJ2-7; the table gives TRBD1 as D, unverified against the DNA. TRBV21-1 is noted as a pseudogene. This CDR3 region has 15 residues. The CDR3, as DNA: TGTGCCAGCAGCAAGGGGACAGGGAACGTCTACGAGCAGTACTTC. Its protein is CASSKGTGNVYEQYF.

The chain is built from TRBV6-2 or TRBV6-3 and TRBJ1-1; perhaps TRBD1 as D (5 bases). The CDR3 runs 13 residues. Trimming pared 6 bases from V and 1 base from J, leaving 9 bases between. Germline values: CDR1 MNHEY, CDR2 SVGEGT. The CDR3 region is CASSDSPNTEAFF. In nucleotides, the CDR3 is TGTGCCAGCAGCGACAGCCCGAACACTGAAGCTTTCTTT.

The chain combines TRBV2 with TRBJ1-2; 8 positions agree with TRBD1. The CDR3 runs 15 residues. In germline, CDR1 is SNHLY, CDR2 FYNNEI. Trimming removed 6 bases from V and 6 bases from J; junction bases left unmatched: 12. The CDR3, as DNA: TGTGCCAGCAGAGCCCCCGGACAGGGTTTGGATGGCTACACCTTC. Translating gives CASRAPGQGLDGYTF.

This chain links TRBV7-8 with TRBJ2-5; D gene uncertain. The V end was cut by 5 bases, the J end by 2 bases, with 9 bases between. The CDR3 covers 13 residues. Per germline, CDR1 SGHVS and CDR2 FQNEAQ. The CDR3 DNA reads TGTGCCAGCAGCCATAGAGATCAAGAGACCCAGTACTTC. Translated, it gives CASSHRDQETQYF. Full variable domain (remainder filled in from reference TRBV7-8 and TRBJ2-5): GAGVSQSPRYKVAKRGQDVALRCDPISGHVSLFWYQQALGQGPEFLTYFQNEAQLDKSGLPSDRFFAERPEGSVSTLKIQRTQQEDSAVYLCASSHRDQETQYFGPGTRLLVL.

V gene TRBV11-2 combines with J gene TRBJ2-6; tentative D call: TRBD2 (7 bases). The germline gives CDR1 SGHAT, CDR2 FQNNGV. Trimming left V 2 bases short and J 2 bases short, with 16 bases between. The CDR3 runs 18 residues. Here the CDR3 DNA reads TGTGCCAGCAGCTTAATTCAGGGGACTAAGGCTGGGGCCAACGTCCTGACTTTC. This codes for CASSLIQGTKAGANVLTF.

DNA of the CDR3: TGTGCCAGCAGCCTGGGGGGGCGGGCGACCCAGTACTTC. Translated, it gives CASSLGGRATQYF. The chain has TRBV12-3 or TRBV12-4 and TRBJ2-5, with D maybe TRBD2 (7 bases). The V end lost 6 bases, the J end lost 7 bases, and 15 bases lay between the germline ends. This CDR3 region has 13 residues.

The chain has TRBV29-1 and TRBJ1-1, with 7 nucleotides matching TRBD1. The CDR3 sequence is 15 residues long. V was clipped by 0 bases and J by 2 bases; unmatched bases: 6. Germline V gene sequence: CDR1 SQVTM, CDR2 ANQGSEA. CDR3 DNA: TGCAGCGTTGAAGATCGGGACAGTACTAACACTGAAGCTTTCTTT. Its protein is CSVEDRDSTNTEAFF.

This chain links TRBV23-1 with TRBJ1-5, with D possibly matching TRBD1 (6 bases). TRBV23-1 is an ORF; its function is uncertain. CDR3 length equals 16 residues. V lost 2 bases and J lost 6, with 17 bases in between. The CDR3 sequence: CASSQEGDGVSQPQHF. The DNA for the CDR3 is TGCGCCAGCAGTCAAGAGGGGGACGGGGTTAGTCAGCCCCAGCATTTT.

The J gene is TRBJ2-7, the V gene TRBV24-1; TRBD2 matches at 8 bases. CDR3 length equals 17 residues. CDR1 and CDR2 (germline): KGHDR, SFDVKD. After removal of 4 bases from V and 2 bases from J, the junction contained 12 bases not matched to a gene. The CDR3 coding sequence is TGTGCCACCAGTGACAGTAGCGGGGTCGTTGGGACCTACGAGCAGTACTTC. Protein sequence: CATSDSSGVVGTYEQYF.

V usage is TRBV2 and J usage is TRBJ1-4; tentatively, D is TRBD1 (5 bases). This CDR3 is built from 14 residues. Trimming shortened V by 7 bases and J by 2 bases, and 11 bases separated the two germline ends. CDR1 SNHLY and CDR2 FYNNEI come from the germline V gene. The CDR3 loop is CASKFRVTNEKLFF. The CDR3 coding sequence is TGTGCCAGCAAATTCAGGGTTACTAATGAAAAACTGTTTTTT.

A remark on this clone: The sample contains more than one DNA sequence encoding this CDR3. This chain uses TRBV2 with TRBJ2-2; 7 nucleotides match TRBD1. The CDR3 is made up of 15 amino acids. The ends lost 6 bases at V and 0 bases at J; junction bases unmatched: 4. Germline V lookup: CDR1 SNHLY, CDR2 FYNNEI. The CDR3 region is CASRPGTANTGELFF. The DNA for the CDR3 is TGTGCCAGCAGGCCAGGGACAGCGAACACCGGGGAGCTGTTTTTT.

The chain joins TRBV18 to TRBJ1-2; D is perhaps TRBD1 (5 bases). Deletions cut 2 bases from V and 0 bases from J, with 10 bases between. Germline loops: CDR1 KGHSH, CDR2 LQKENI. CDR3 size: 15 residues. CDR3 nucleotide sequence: TGTGCCAGCTCACCAAGGAGGGGTACTAACTATGGCTACACCTTC. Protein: CASSPRRGTNYGYTF.

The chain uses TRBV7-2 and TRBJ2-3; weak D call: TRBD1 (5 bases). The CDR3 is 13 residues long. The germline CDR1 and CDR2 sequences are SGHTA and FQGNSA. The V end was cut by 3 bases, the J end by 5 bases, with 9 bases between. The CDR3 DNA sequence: TGTGCCAGCAGCTTTCAGGGCGGAGATACGCAGTATTTT. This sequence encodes CASSFQGGDTQYF.

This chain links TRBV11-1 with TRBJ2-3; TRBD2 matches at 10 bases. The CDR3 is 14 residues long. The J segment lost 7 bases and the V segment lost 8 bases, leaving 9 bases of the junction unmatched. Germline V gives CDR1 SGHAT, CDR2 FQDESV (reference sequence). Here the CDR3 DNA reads TGTGCCAGCGGGCTAGCGGGGGTGACTAATACGCAGTATTTT. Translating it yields CASGLAGVTNTQYF.

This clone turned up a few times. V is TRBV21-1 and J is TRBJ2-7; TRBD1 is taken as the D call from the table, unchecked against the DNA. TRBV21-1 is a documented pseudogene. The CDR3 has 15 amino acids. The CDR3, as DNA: TGTGCCAGCAGCAAATGGGGGACAGTGATGTACGAGCAGTACTTC. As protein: CASSKWGTVMYEQYF.

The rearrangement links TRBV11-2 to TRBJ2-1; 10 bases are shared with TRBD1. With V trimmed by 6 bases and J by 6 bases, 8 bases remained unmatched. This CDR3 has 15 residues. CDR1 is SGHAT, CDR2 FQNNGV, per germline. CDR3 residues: CASSFTGQGSNEQFF. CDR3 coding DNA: TGTGCCAGCAGTTTTACGGGACAGGGGTCCAATGAGCAGTTCTTC.

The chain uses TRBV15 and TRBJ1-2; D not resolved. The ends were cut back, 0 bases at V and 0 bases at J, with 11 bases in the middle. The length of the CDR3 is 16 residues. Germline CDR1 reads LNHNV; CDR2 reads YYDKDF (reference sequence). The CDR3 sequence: CATSRDLGLANYGYTF. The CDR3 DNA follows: TGTGCCACCAGCAGAGATCTCGGCCTAGCTAACTATGGCTACACCTTC.

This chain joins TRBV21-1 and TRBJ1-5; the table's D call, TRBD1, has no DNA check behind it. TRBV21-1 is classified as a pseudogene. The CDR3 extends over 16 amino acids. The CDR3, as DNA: TGTGCCAGCAGCGGAAAGCCCGACAGGGTCAGTCAGCCCCAGCATTTT. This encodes CASSGKPDRVSQPQHF.

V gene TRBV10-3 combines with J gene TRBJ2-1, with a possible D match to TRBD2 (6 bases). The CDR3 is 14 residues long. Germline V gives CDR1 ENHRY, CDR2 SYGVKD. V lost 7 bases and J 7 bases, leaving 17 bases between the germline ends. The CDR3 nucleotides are TGTGCCATCAAGGGCGGAGGGGCGGGAAATGAGCAGTTCTTC. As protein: CAIKGGGAGNEQFF.